Shown below are 32 T cell receptor beta chains from a single sample sequenced in a study of blood T cells in healthy people across ages. The authors ran a second PCR of about 6 to 11 cycles using a sample-barcoded 5' primer and a J-beta primer mix. TCRdb itself ran the 5' RACE reads through MiXCR, one entry per CDR3 protein. The sample includes about 650,000 distinct CDR3 sequences, around 50% of them seen just once. The sample consisted of blood. All receptors derive from a woman aged 80 or over in good health.

The gene calls are TRBV19 and TRBJ2-6; D gene ambiguous. There are 16 residues in the CDR3. Germline V CDR1 and CDR2: LNHDA, SQIVND (reference sequence). Trimming left V 7 bases short and J 2 bases short, with 15 bases between. This chain's CDR3 is CASTRGDTAGANVLTF. In nucleotides, the CDR3 is TGTGCCAGTACACGCGGTGACACGGCTGGGGCCAACGTCCTGACTTTC.

This clonotype showed up many times. The CDR3 DNA reads TGTGCCATCAGTGAGCGGGATTCCCGCACAGATACGCAGTATTTT. Protein product: CAISERDSRTDTQYF. The chain links TRBV10-3 to TRBJ2-3, with a tentative D call TRBD2 (5 bases). V lost 2 bases to trimming and J lost 1 base, with 10 bases between them. Germline V gene data show CDR1 as ENHRY and CDR2 as SYGVKD. CDR3 length equals 15 residues.

Points on this clonotype: A much bigger clone sits one base away, suggesting this may be a read error. The chain has TRBV7-3 and TRBJ2-1, with D perhaps matching TRBD2 (5 bases). The CDR3 contains 17 residues. The germline V and J ends were trimmed by 4 bases and 8 bases, with 24 bases remaining between them. CDR1 and CDR2 from the germline V gene are SGHTA and FQGTGA. The chain's CDR3 is CASSSSPASLSSDEQFF. CDR3 bases: TGTGCCAGCAGCTCATCCCCGGCTAGTCTTAGTAGCGATGAGCAGTTCTTC.

V gene TRBV20-1 combines with J gene TRBJ2-5; 11 positions match TRBD1. This CDR3 comprises 17 residues. The V segment lost 6 bases and the J segment 1 base; nucleotides outside the gene matches: 13. Germline V gives CDR1 DFQATT, CDR2 SNEGSKA (reference sequence). In nucleotides, the CDR3 is TGCAGTGCGAGGACAGGGGGCGGCAGTCAAGGCCAAGAGACCCAGTACTTC. Amino acids: CSARTGGGSQGQETQYF.

The V gene is TRBV4-2, the J gene TRBJ1-2; no reliable D call. From germline, CDR1 is LGHNA and CDR2 YNFKEQ. V was pared by 0 bases and J by 5 bases, with 10 bases between. This CDR3 region has 14 residues. The CDR3 DNA sequence: TGTGCCAGCAGCCAAGATCTCAGAAATTATGGCTACACCTTC. Its protein is CASSQDLRNYGYTF.

The chain couples TRBV27 to TRBJ1-5, with 11 bases matching TRBD1. The CDR3 is made up of 16 amino acids. The V gene end was trimmed by 3 bases and the J gene end by 6 bases; junction bases not matched to a gene: 7. Germline V gene lookup returns CDR1 MNHEY and CDR2 SMNVEV (reference sequence). The CDR3 loop reads CASSLSGTGGGQPQHF. CDR3 in DNA: TGTGCCAGCAGTTTGTCAGGGACAGGGGGTGGTCAGCCCCAGCATTTT.

The chain combines TRBV4-3 with TRBJ1-2; D gene unclear. V lost 0 bases to trimming and J lost 0 bases, with 8 bases between them. This CDR3 region has 15 residues. Germline V lookup: CDR1 LGHNA, CDR2 YSLEER. The CDR3 loop is CASSQEGNPNYGYTF. The CDR3, as DNA: TGCGCCAGCAGCCAAGAAGGAAACCCTAACTATGGCTACACCTTC.

This chain uses TRBV12-3 or TRBV12-4 with TRBJ1-2, with D maybe TRBD1 (5 bases). The CDR3 loop spans 12 amino acids. Trimming shortened V by 7 bases and J by 6 bases, and 12 bases separated the two germline ends. Written as DNA, the CDR3 is TGTGCCAGCAATGGGGGGTGGGATGGCTACACCTTC. Its protein product is CASNGGWDGYTF.

The rearrangement joins TRBV10-3 to TRBJ1-2; D remains ambiguous. This CDR3 comprises 15 residues. V was shortened by 4 bases and J by 8 bases, with 20 bases between the two germline ends. Germline lookup yields CDR1 ENHRY and CDR2 SYGVKD. CDR3 nucleotide sequence: TGTGCCATCAGTGCCGCGGAAGAGATATTCTGGGGCTACACCTTC. This gives the protein CAISAAEEIFWGYTF.

The CDR3 bases are TGTGCCAGCAGCTTGAGACTGGACCAAGAGACCCAGTTCTTC. Translating gives CASSLRLDQETQFF. V usage is TRBV11-2 and J usage is TRBJ2-5; D not resolved. The closer fit of TRBJ2-1 to the DNA end suggests the J call may be wrong. Germline V gene lookup returns CDR1 SGHAT and CDR2 FQNNGV. The CDR3 is 14 residues long.

The chain recombines TRBV6-6 with TRBJ2-3; the match to TRBD2 covers 7 bases. J lost 4 bases, V lost 6 bases, and 16 bases had no gene match. Germline loops: CDR1 MNHNY, CDR2 SVGAGI (reference sequence). CDR3 length: 17 amino acids. The CDR3 sequence is CASRNDRTSYRADTQYF. CDR3 coding DNA: TGTGCCAGCAGAAACGACCGGACTAGTTACCGCGCAGATACGCAGTATTTT.

This clonotype appeared a few times. Just one base apart from a much larger clone, this may be a read error. The J gene is TRBJ2-1, the V gene TRBV12-3 or TRBV12-4; 9 bases line up with TRBD1. The J call is in doubt because the DNA end fits TRBJ2-7 better. The CDR3 extends over 18 amino acids. The CDR3: CASSPGGTGIGSYNEQYF. The DNA of the CDR3 is TGTGCCAGCAGTCCAGGCGGGACAGGGATCGGCTCCTACAATGAGCAGTACTTC.

About this clonotype itself: Germline is not matched at one junction end, which may reflect a read error. This chain connects TRBV11-1 to TRBJ2-1; D could derive from TRBD1 or TRBD2 (6 bases each). Germline loops: CDR1 SGHAT, CDR2 FQDESV (reference sequence). CDR3 size: 16 residues. CDR3 DNA sequence: TGTGCCAGCAGCTCCGAGGGGGGTCATACCTACAATGAGCGGTTCTTC. Encoded protein: CASSSEGGHTYNERFF.

CDR3: CASSARRDHNEQFF. CDR3 DNA sequence: TGTGCCAGCAGCGCCCGGCGGGATCACAATGAGCAGTTCTTC. The V call is TRBV7-2, the J call TRBJ2-1; D may be TRBD2 (6 bases). The V end lost 5 bases, the J end lost 5 bases, and 13 bases lay between the germline ends. The CDR3 covers 14 residues. The germline V gene encodes CDR1 SGHTA and CDR2 FQGNSA.

This sequence joins TRBV6-6 and TRBJ2-1; 7 positions agree with TRBD1. The CDR3 has 15 amino acids. Germline V lookup: CDR1 MNHNY, CDR2 SVGAGI (reference sequence). The trim removed 7 bases at V and 0 bases at J, leaving 6 bases unmatched. CDR3 DNA: TGTGCCAGCAATACCGGGACAGTCTCCTACAATGAGCAGTTCTTC. Amino acids: CASNTGTVSYNEQFF.

This clonotype turned up a few times. This rearrangement joins TRBV29-1 to TRBJ2-3, with 8 bases aligning to TRBD1. This CDR3 contains 13 residues. CDR1 and CDR2 (germline): SQVTM, ANQGSEA. V lost 7 bases to trimming and J lost 3 bases; unmatched junction nucleotides: 6. The CDR3 sequence is CSGQGPGTDTQYF. In nucleotides, the CDR3 is TGCAGCGGACAGGGGCCAGGGACAGATACGCAGTATTTT.

Remarks on this clonotype: Being one base from a much bigger clone, this may be a read error. The rearrangement joins TRBV5-1 to TRBJ2-1; tentatively, D is TRBD1 (5 bases). Gene TRBJ2-7 matches the end of the DNA better, so the J call may be wrong. The CDR3 totals 14 residues. Looked up from germline, CDR1 is SGHRS and CDR2 is YFSETQ. Written as DNA, the CDR3 is TGCGCCAGCAGCTTAAGGGGAACATACAATGAGCAGTACTTC. Translating it yields CASSLRGTYNEQYF.

The chain combines TRBV11-2 with TRBJ2-1, with TRBD2 matching over 8 bases. CDR3 length: 16 amino acids. Germline loops: CDR1 SGHAT, CDR2 FQNNGV. Trimming at V came to 2 bases and at J to 7 bases, leaving 10 bases not matched to a gene. The DNA of the CDR3 is TGTGCCAGCAGCTTACTCCCGACTAGCGCGGGTAATGAGCAGTTCTTC. It encodes CASSLLPTSAGNEQFF. Filled out from reference TRBV11-2 and TRBJ2-1, the complete variable domain reads EAGVAQSPRYKIIEKRQSVAFWCNPISGHATLYWYQQILGQGPKLLIQFQNNGVVDDSQLPKDRFSAERLKGVDSTLKIQPAKLEDSAVYLCASSLLPTSAGNEQFFGPGTRLTVL.

V is TRBV15 and J is TRBJ2-7; 7 bases are a match to TRBD1. Germline CDR1 and CDR2: LNHNV and YYDKDF (reference sequence). The length of the CDR3 is 15 residues. The V and J ends lost 3 bases and 3 bases, in that order; junction bases with no gene match: 8. In DNA, the CDR3 is TGTGCCACCAGCAGTCAACCGGGACAGAACTACGAGCAGTACTTC. Translating it yields CATSSQPGQNYEQYF.

This clonotype was seen many times. The V call is TRBV7-9, the J call TRBJ2-7; TRBD1 matches at 7 bases. J lost 3 bases, V lost 6 bases, and 8 bases had no gene match. Germline V gives CDR1 SEHNR, CDR2 FQNEAQ (reference sequence). This CDR3 spans 14 amino acids. This CDR3 is CASSPTGLRYEQYF. The CDR3 region has the DNA TGTGCCAGCAGTCCGACAGGGCTGCGCTACGAGCAGTACTTC. The variable domain in full, with the rest retrieved from reference TRBV7-9 and TRBJ2-7, is DTGVSQNPRHKITKRGQNVTFRCDPISEHNRLYWYRQTLGQGPEFLTYFQNEAQLEKSRLLSDRFSAERPKGSFSTLEIQRTEQGDSAMYLCASSPTGLRYEQYFGPGTRLTVT.

Of note for this clonotype: This may arise from a read error, as a much more abundant clone is one base away. The chain carries TRBV7-3 and TRBJ2-7, with a tentative D call TRBD1 (6 bases). V lost 2 bases, J lost 7 bases, and 18 bases lay in between. This CDR3 has 15 amino acids. Germline V lookup: CDR1 SGHTA, CDR2 FQGTGA. CDR3 loop: CASSLLRDNYNEQYF. CDR3 nucleotide sequence: TGTGCCAGCAGCTTATTGAGGGACAACTACAATGAGCAGTACTTC.

This clonotype has at least ten counts. This chain joins TRBV4-2 and TRBJ2-1; 9 nucleotides align to TRBD2. There are 17 residues in the CDR3. The junction had 5 bases not matched to a gene; V was cut back by 1 base and J by 1 base. CDR1 is LGHNA, CDR2 YNFKEQ, per germline. CDR3 loop: CASSQGRLAVSYNEQFF. In DNA form, the CDR3 reads TGTGCCAGCAGCCAAGGTCGACTAGCGGTGTCCTACAATGAGCAGTTCTTC.

The V and J genes are TRBV7-9 and TRBJ2-7; 11 bases match TRBD1. Germline CDR1 and CDR2: SEHNR and FQNEAQ (reference sequence). V shed 8 bases and J 5 bases; nucleotides not matched to a gene: 8. The CDR3 length is 14 residues. The DNA of the CDR3 is TGTGCCAGCTTCCGGGACAGGGGGTCTCACGAGCAGTACTTC. This codes for CASFRDRGSHEQYF.

This clonotype was observed many times. The CDR3 nucleotides are TGTGCCAGCAGCCAAGCCAATGAGCAGTTCTTC. Translation: CASSQANEQFF. V is TRBV3-1 and J is TRBJ2-1; D gene ambiguous. Trimming took off 1 base at V and 6 bases at J, with 1 base between the two ends. Germline-derived CDR1 and CDR2 are LGHDT and YNNKEL (reference sequence). This CDR3 spans 11 amino acids.

As DNA, the CDR3 is TGTGCCACCGGACAGGGAAGGAACCAAGAGACCCAGTACTTC. This translates into CATGQGRNQETQYF. This rearrangement joins TRBV24-1 to TRBJ2-5; TRBD1 matches 8 bases. The CDR3 sequence is 14 residues long. J was trimmed by 0 bases and V by 9 bases; bases with no gene match: 5. Looked up from germline, CDR1 is KGHDR and CDR2 is SFDVKD.

This clonotype was seen a handful of times. This chain joins TRBV7-2 and TRBJ2-5; TRBD2 agrees at 9 bases. CDR1 and CDR2 from the germline V gene are SGHTA and FQGNSA. CDR3 length: 16 residues. The trim removed 1 base at V and 6 bases at J, leaving 9 bases unmatched. This CDR3 reads CASSLDLAGLRKTQYF. The CDR3 nucleotides are TGTGCCAGCAGCTTAGATCTAGCGGGGCTGAGGAAGACCCAGTACTTC.

This clonotype has ten or more counts. V and J are TRBV5-1 and TRBJ1-5, with D maybe TRBD1 (6 bases). The ends were cut back, 2 bases at V and 0 bases at J, with 9 bases in the middle. Germline CDR1 SGHRS, CDR2 YFSETQ. CDR3 length: 15 residues. The CDR3 DNA is TGCGCCAGCAGCTTCGAGGGGGTTAGCAATCAGCCCCAGCATTTT. It encodes CASSFEGVSNQPQHF.

In the case of this clonotype: A read error may explain this, as a much larger clone is one base away. The chain couples TRBV14 to TRBJ2-7; D unresolved. The CDR3 runs to 14 residues. With 4 bases removed from V and 7 bases from J, the gap between germline ends came to 17 bases. Germline lookup yields CDR1 SGHDN and CDR2 FVKESK. CDR3 in amino acids: CASSRTSPYNEQYF. Here the CDR3 DNA reads TGTGCCAGCAGCCGGACGTCACCCTACAATGAGCAGTACTTC.

This clonotype was counted a few times. The V call is TRBV12-3 or TRBV12-4, the J call TRBJ1-2; tentatively, D is TRBD1 (6 bases). V shed 8 bases and J shed 6 bases, with 28 bases lying between them. The CDR3 has 17 residues. The CDR3 protein is CASRPGGGDNKRDGYTF. The DNA of the CDR3 is TGTGCCAGCCGGCCCGGCGGGGGGGACAATAAAAGGGATGGCTACACCTTC.

This clonotype was counted at least ten times. The chain employs TRBV4-1 and TRBJ2-4, with D uncertain. The ends were cut back, 4 bases at V and 6 bases at J, with 10 bases in the middle. The CDR3 sequence is 13 residues long. Germline CDR1 MGHRA, CDR2 YSYEKL. CDR3: CASSPSSRNIQYF. The CDR3, as DNA: TGCGCCAGCAGCCCCTCGAGTAGAAACATTCAGTACTTC.

The CDR3 is CASSSTGDSYNEQFF. CDR3 coding DNA: TGTGCCAGCAGCTCCACAGGGGACTCCTACAATGAGCAGTTCTTC. The chain recombines TRBV7-2 with TRBJ2-1; 7 bases are a match to TRBD1. The CDR3 sequence is 15 residues long. V was pared by 4 bases and J by 0 bases, with 3 bases of the junction left unmatched. Germline CDR1 and CDR2: SGHTA and FQGNSA. Supplemented by reference TRBV7-2 and TRBJ2-1, the full variable domain reads GAGVSQSPSNKVTEKGKDVELRCDPISGHTALYWYRQSLGQGLEFLIYFQGNSAPDKSGLPSDRFSAERTGGSVSTLTIQRTQQEDSAVYLCASSSTGDSYNEQFFGPGTRLTVL.

The CDR3 coding sequence is TGTGCCAGCAGCGTTGTACAGTCACAGCCCCAGCATTTT. This translates into CASSVVQSQPQHF. This chain uses TRBV7-9 with TRBJ1-5; D remains unclear. Trimming left V 5 bases short and J 7 bases short, with 12 bases between. This CDR3 region has 13 residues. Germline values: CDR1 SEHNR, CDR2 FQNEAQ (reference sequence).